The next 30 T cell receptor beta chains were all read from a single sample in a study of Ad26.COV2.S vaccination and SARS-CoV-2 variants. Treatment described: around 19 received Ad26.COV2.S at low or high dose, single or two shots; several received placebo; per-sample allocation not given. Day 63 after the first injection of vaccine or placebo was the sampling time. This table comes from immunoSEQ multiplex PCR, and its TCRdb copy is limited to in-frame clones, with some not included. The data contain some 390,000 clones, roughly nine tenths of them singletons. Sequencing used peripheral blood, obtained in a trial of Ad26.COV2.S vaccine versus placebo. The receptors stem from a person aged 18-60 years who received the Ad26.COV2.S COVID-19 vaccine or a placebo.

The gene calls are TRBV27 and TRBJ1-3; no clear D gene. From germline, CDR1 is MNHEY and CDR2 SMNVEV (reference sequence). This CDR3 spans 17 amino acids. Trimming cost V 0 bases and J 0 bases, with 12 bases left between them. This CDR3 is CASSLSRTDFSGNTIYF. For the CDR3, the DNA is TGTGCCAGCAGTTTATCCCGGACGGACTTCTCTGGAAACACCATATATTTT.

This clone was found once. The V and J genes are TRBV18 and TRBJ2-5; D is tentatively TRBD1 or TRBD2 (5 bases each). In germline, CDR1 is KGHSH, CDR2 LQKENI. Trimming removed 10 bases from V and 7 bases from J, with 19 bases in between. The CDR3 is made up of 13 amino acids. CDR3 nucleotides: TGTGCCACCACGGCCGGGGCGAAGCGGACCCAGTACTTC. This sequence encodes CATTAGAKRTQYF.

This chain joins TRBV2 and TRBJ2-3; weak D call: TRBD2 (7 bases). The V gene's germline CDR1 is SNHLY and CDR2 FYNNEI. Trimming removed 7 bases at V and 0 bases at J, with 14 bases between. The CDR3 runs 15 residues. CDR3 DNA sequence: TGTGCCAGCAAGCGGGACATGATTAGCACAGATACGCAGTATTTT. This gives the protein CASKRDMISTDTQYF.

This clone was picked up one time. The V call is TRBV15, the J call TRBJ1-5; no clear D. The CDR3 is made up of 16 amino acids. Trimming stripped 0 bases from V and 1 base from J, with 10 bases between. The germline V gene encodes CDR1 LNHNV and CDR2 YYDKDF (reference sequence). Written as DNA, the CDR3 is TGTGCCACCAGCAGAGATCCGGGTCGCAGCAATCAGCCCCAGCATTTT. Its protein is CATSRDPGRSNQPQHF.

The V call is TRBV3-1 (or the pseudogene TRBV3-2), the J call TRBJ2-7; the D is unclear. Trimming left V 0 bases short and J 1 base short, with 13 bases between. The CDR3 has 16 amino acids. The V gene's germline CDR1 is LGHDT and CDR2 YNNKEL (reference sequence). CDR3 sequence: CASSQDFRPGSYEQYF. CDR3 bases: TGTGCCAGCAGCCAAGATTTCAGGCCTGGTTCCTACGAGCAGTACTTC.

The chain combines TRBV18 with TRBJ1-6; a weak D match, TRBD1 (5 bases). V was pared by 0 bases and J by 8 bases, with 11 bases between. The CDR3 sequence is 15 residues long. Germline-derived CDR1 and CDR2 are KGHSH and LQKENI. The CDR3 spells CASSPPSREHSPLHF. DNA for the CDR3: TGTGCCAGCTCACCACCGTCCAGGGAACATTCACCCCTCCACTTT. The entire variable domain, with the rest obtained from reference TRBV18 and TRBJ1-6, is as follows: NAGVMQNPRHLVRRRGQEARLRCSPMKGHSHVYWYRQLPEEGLKFMVYLQKENIIDESGMPKERFSAEFPKEGPSILRIQQVVRGDSAAYFCASSPPSREHSPLHFGNGTRLTVT.

The rearrangement links TRBV5-1 to TRBJ2-3; D unclear. The V end lost 4 bases, the J end lost 2 bases, and 14 bases lay between the germline ends. The V gene's germline CDR1 is SGHRS and CDR2 YFSETQ. The CDR3 spans 15 residues. The CDR3 reads CASSLTITNTDTQYF. For the CDR3, the DNA is TGCGCCAGCAGCCTTACAATAACCAACACAGATACGCAGTATTTT.

This chain joins TRBV5-1 and TRBJ2-5; D gene ambiguous. The CDR3 is made up of 14 amino acids. Trimming removed 4 bases at V and 4 bases at J, with 14 bases between. Germline CDR1 SGHRS, CDR2 YFSETQ. CDR3 residues: CASSPDPQTETQYF. CDR3 coding DNA: TGCGCCAGCAGCCCGGACCCACAGACAGAGACCCAGTACTTC.

The gene calls are TRBV5-1 and TRBJ2-3, with D perhaps matching TRBD2 (5 bases). The CDR3 has 15 amino acids. The V end was cut by 5 bases, the J end by 0 bases, with 13 bases between. The germline V gene encodes CDR1 SGHRS and CDR2 YFSETQ. The CDR3 nucleotides read TGCGCCAGCAGTCGTACTAGTGCCAGCACAGATACGCAGTATTTT. Its translation is CASSRTSASTDTQYF.

This clone was observed once. This chain joins TRBV4-3 and TRBJ1-1; D unresolved. The V end was cut by 1 base, the J end by 7 bases, with 19 bases between. Germline CDR1 and CDR2: LGHNA and YSLEER. The CDR3 runs 16 residues. CDR3 bases: TGCGCCAGCAGCCAAGGAGGAGAGCACACTGTTAATGAAGCTTTCTTT. It specifies CASSQGGEHTVNEAFF.

This chain joins TRBV4-1 and TRBJ1-1, with 7 bases that match TRBD1. Germline V lookup: CDR1 MGHRA, CDR2 YSYEKL. The CDR3 loop spans 14 amino acids. Trimming at V came to 4 bases and at J to 4 bases, leaving 6 bases not matched to a gene. CDR3 protein: CASSPPTGSTEAFF. CDR3 bases: TGCGCCAGCAGCCCCCCGACAGGGAGCACTGAAGCTTTCTTT.

The chain links TRBV7-9 to TRBJ1-3; 7 positions match TRBD1. V was clipped by 6 bases and J by 0 bases; unmatched bases: 5. From germline, CDR1 is SEHNR and CDR2 FQNEAQ (reference sequence). The CDR3 contains 15 residues. In DNA form, the CDR3 reads TGTGCCAGCAGTTTGGACAGGAGCTCTGGAAACACCATATATTTT. Translating gives CASSLDRSSGNTIYF. The variable domain in full, with the rest retrieved from reference TRBV7-9 and TRBJ1-3, is DTGVSQNPRHKITKRGQNVTFRCDPISEHNRLYWYRQTLGQGPEFLTYFQNEAQLEKSRLLSDRFSAERPKGSFSTLEIQRTEQGDSAMYLCASSLDRSSGNTIYFGEGSWLTVV.

J is TRBJ2-7 and V is TRBV15; D ambiguous. Germline V gene sequence: CDR1 LNHNV, CDR2 YYDKDF (reference sequence). This CDR3 comprises 14 residues. The V end lost 0 bases, the J end lost 1 base, and 7 bases lay between the germline ends. CDR3 bases: TGTGCCACCAGCAGAGATTTGGCGTCCTACGAGCAGTACTTC. The encoded protein is CATSRDLASYEQYF.

The chain employs TRBV6-5 and TRBJ1-1, with 11 bases that match TRBD1. J gave up 0 bases and V 10 bases, and 4 bases lay outside the gene matches. Germline V lookup: CDR1 MNHEY, CDR2 SVGAGI. CDR3 length: 14 amino acids. The CDR3 sequence is CATRTGGMNTEAFF. The DNA of the CDR3 is TGTGCCACAAGGACAGGGGGCATGAACACTGAAGCTTTCTTT.

The rearrangement uses TRBV2 and TRBJ1-2; the match to TRBD1 covers 9 bases. The CDR3 covers 13 residues. With 5 bases clipped from V and 6 bases from J, the junction kept 4 bases outside the gene matches. Germline values: CDR1 SNHLY, CDR2 FYNNEI. CDR3 sequence: CASSRDREDGYTF. For the CDR3, the DNA is TGTGCCAGCAGTAGGGACAGGGAGGATGGCTACACCTTC.

The rearrangement joins TRBV7-9 to TRBJ1-6; no clear D gene. From germline, CDR1 is SEHNR and CDR2 FQNEAQ (reference sequence). V dropped 5 bases and J dropped 8 bases, with 13 bases sitting between them. CDR3 size: 14 residues. CDR3 in amino acids: CASSTVEPYSPLHF. CDR3 in DNA: TGTGCCAGCAGCACGGTAGAACCGTATTCACCCCTCCACTTT.

To note about this clone: Additional DNA sequences in this sample encode the identical CDR3. This chain links TRBV7-8 with TRBJ2-1, with 7 bases lining up with TRBD1. After removal of 6 bases from V and 5 bases from J, the junction contained 7 bases not matched to a gene. The CDR3 runs to 14 residues. The V gene's germline CDR1 is SGHVS and CDR2 FQNEAQ. In nucleotides, the CDR3 is TGTGCCAGCAGTCGTACCGGGACAGACAATGAGCAGTTCTTC. It is translated as CASSRTGTDNEQFF.

The gene calls are TRBV19 and TRBJ1-5, with 7 bases that match TRBD1. There are 14 residues in the CDR3. Germline lookup yields CDR1 LNHDA and CDR2 SQIVND (reference sequence). The junction had 6 bases not matched to a gene; V was cut back by 3 bases and J by 7 bases. CDR3 coding DNA: TGTGCCAGTAGTATCGACAGGGATATCCAGCCCCAGCATTTT. It is translated as CASSIDRDIQPQHF. Variable domain in full (rest from reference TRBV19 and TRBJ1-5): DGGITQSPKYLFRKEGQNVTLSCEQNLNHDAMYWYRQDPGQGLRLIYYSQIVNDFQKGDIAEGYSVSREKKESFPLTVTSAQKNPTAFYLCASSIDRDIQPQHFGDGTRLSIL.

This clone has only one observation. The chain employs TRBV3-1 (or the pseudogene TRBV3-2) and TRBJ2-2, with TRBD1 matching 7 bases. This CDR3 has 13 residues. V shed 5 bases and J 5 bases; nucleotides not matched to a gene: 2. Germline-derived CDR1 and CDR2 are LGHDT and YNNKEL (reference sequence). The CDR3 sequence: CASSYRGTGELFF. The CDR3 DNA reads as TGTGCCAGCAGCTACAGGGGTACCGGGGAGCTGTTTTTT.

This chain links TRBV28 with TRBJ2-1; D remains ambiguous. Looked up from germline, CDR1 is MDHEN and CDR2 is SYDVKM. This CDR3 spans 11 amino acids. V was cut by 6 bases and J by 4 bases, with 4 bases left in between. The CDR3 loop reads CASRQYNEQFF. The DNA for the CDR3 is TGTGCCAGCAGACAGTACAATGAGCAGTTCTTC.

The J gene is TRBJ2-7, the V gene TRBV6-5; 9 bases line up with TRBD1. The V gene's germline CDR1 is MNHEY and CDR2 SVGAGI. V lost 7 bases, J lost 2 bases, and 6 bases stayed unmatched. This CDR3 spans 14 amino acids. In nucleotides, the CDR3 is TGTGCCAGCACCCTGGGACAGGGAGCCTACGAGCAGTACTTC. Translated, it gives CASTLGQGAYEQYF.

The chain links TRBV18 to TRBJ1-2; D remains ambiguous. Germline V gives CDR1 KGHSH, CDR2 LQKENI. The V end lost 3 bases, the J end lost 0 bases, and 11 bases lay between the germline ends. The CDR3 is 15 residues long. As DNA, the CDR3 is TGTGCCAGCTCACCTTTGGTTTTAGCTAACTATGGCTACACCTTC. It yields the protein CASSPLVLANYGYTF.

The chain links TRBV6-5 to TRBJ2-2; 10 nucleotides match TRBD2. V lost 10 bases to trimming and J lost 5 bases; unmatched junction nucleotides: 10. This CDR3 region has 15 residues. The germline CDR1 and CDR2 sequences are MNHEY and SVGAGI. DNA for the CDR3: TGTGCCACCAGAGAGAGCGGGGGGGCTACCGGGGAGCTGTTTTTT. Amino acid sequence: CATRESGGATGELFF.

About this clone itself: One end of the junction is discordant with germline, which a read error may explain. CDR3 nucleotide sequence: TGCGCCAGCAGGCAAGGGGACTTTCCTAGCACAGATACGCAGTATTTT. Translating it yields CASRQGDFPSTDTQYF. The chain recombines TRBV4-1 with TRBJ2-3, with D possibly TRBD2 on 6 matching bases. Germline assignment: CDR1 MGHRA and CDR2 YSYEKL. The CDR3 has 16 amino acids.

This chain connects TRBV5-6 to TRBJ1-2, with TRBD1 identical over 10 bases. Unmatched junction bases numbered 8, after V lost 0 bases and J lost 6 bases. Germline CDR1 and CDR2: SGHDT and YYEEEE. There are 16 residues in the CDR3. The chain's CDR3 is CASSLVSFGTGDGYTF. CDR3 coding DNA: TGTGCCAGCAGCTTGGTTTCCTTTGGGACAGGGGATGGCTACACCTTC.

The chain has TRBV29-1 and TRBJ2-1, with TRBD2 matching 8 bases. Per germline, CDR1 SQVTM and CDR2 ANQGSEA. This CDR3 is built from 14 residues. V was pared by 3 bases and J by 2 bases, with 3 bases of the junction left unmatched. The CDR3 here is CSVEGGGPYNEQFF. CDR3 nucleotides: TGCAGCGTTGAGGGCGGGGGGCCCTACAATGAGCAGTTCTTC.

CDR3 region: CASSLDGVNNQPQHF. In DNA, the CDR3 is TGTGCCAGCAGCTTGGACGGGGTGAACAATCAGCCCCAGCATTTT. V gene TRBV11-2 combines with J gene TRBJ1-5; D call uncertain. Germline V lookup: CDR1 SGHAT, CDR2 FQNNGV. V was shortened by 3 bases and J by 3 bases, with 12 bases between the two germline ends. The CDR3 runs 15 residues.

This chain joins TRBV19 and TRBJ2-3; D gene ambiguous. Germline V gene sequence: CDR1 LNHDA, CDR2 SQIVND (reference sequence). V was pared by 3 bases and J by 6 bases, with 10 bases between. There are 13 residues in the CDR3. CDR3 sequence (DNA): TGTGCCAGTAGTATGCCGCCCCGGGATACGCAGTATTTT. It codes for CASSMPPRDTQYF.

This rearrangement joins TRBV14 to TRBJ2-7; D call uncertain. Germline V lookup: CDR1 SGHDN, CDR2 FVKESK. This CDR3 is built from 14 residues. V shed 0 bases and J shed 1 base, with 7 bases lying between them. DNA of the CDR3: TGTGCCAGCAGCCAAGATTTAGTTTCCTACGAGCAGTACTTC. This sequence encodes CASSQDLVSYEQYF.

This rearrangement joins TRBV5-4 to TRBJ1-6; TRBD1 matches at 7 bases. Trimming cost V 2 bases and J 9 bases; bases outside gene matches: 8. Germline V lookup: CDR1 SGHNT, CDR2 YYREEE (reference sequence). The length of the CDR3 is 15 residues. The CDR3 DNA sequence: TGTGCCAGCAGCTTAGACGGGACAGATCTTTCACCCCTCCACTTT. Its translation: CASSLDGTDLSPLHF.